This is a list of T cell receptor beta chains from one sample in a study of T cell responses to AZD1222 COVID-19 vaccine. Generated by immunoSEQ multiplex PCR, the TCRdb table keeps only in-frame clones and is missing some. The table lists around 120,000 clones, 80% to 95% of them singletons. The sample in question was peripheral blood, obtained on day 0 of AZD1222 vaccination. Receptors originate from an adult in good health. Each CDR3 is given with its conserved first and last residue. Each record gives: CDR3 protein, CDR3 DNA, D gene, J gene, V gene, clone size. A D gene is named only where the DNA matches it firmly. For some rows the clone size is stated as once, few or many, or as a class when expanded; others skip it.

cdr3_aa: CASSLAGGGRGYTF
cdr3_nt: TGTGCCAGCAGTTTAGCTGGGGGGGGACGTGGCTACACCTTC
d_call: NA
j_call: TRBJ1-2
v_call: TRBV27
clone_size: NA

cdr3_aa: CATLGGAYEETQYF
cdr3_nt: TGTGCCACCTTGGGGGGGGCTTACGAGGAGACCCAGTACTTC
d_call: NA
j_call: TRBJ2-5
v_call: TRBV24-1
clone_size: NA

cdr3_aa: CASSLTGGSYEQYF
cdr3_nt: TGTGCCAGCAGCTTAACAGGGGGCTCCTACGAGCAGTACTTC
d_call: TRBD1
j_call: TRBJ2-7
v_call: TRBV7-2
clone_size: NA

cdr3_aa: CASSSAGDDKNIQYF
cdr3_nt: TGTGCCAGCAGTTCTGCAGGGGATGACAAAAACATTCAGTACTTC
d_call: NA
j_call: TRBJ2-4
v_call: TRBV6-6
clone_size: NA

cdr3_aa: CASTLRAGGDNTGELFF
cdr3_nt: TGTGCCAGCACCCTTAGGGCTGGGGGAGATAACACCGGGGAGCTGTTTTTT
d_call: NA
j_call: TRBJ2-2
v_call: TRBV7-9
clone_size: NA

cdr3_aa: CAWRHRGQETQYF
cdr3_nt: TGTGCCTGGAGACACCGTGGCCAAGAGACCCAGTACTTC
d_call: NA
j_call: TRBJ2-5
v_call: TRBV30
clone_size: NA

cdr3_aa: CASSLGGEYGYTF
cdr3_nt: TGTGCCAGCAGCTTAGGTGGAGAGTATGGCTACACCTTC
d_call: NA
j_call: TRBJ1-2
v_call: TRBV11-2
clone_size: once

cdr3_aa: CASSTSGTVNSPLHF
cdr3_nt: TGTGCCAGCAGCACCTCCGGGACGGTCAATTCACCCCTCCACTTT
d_call: NA
j_call: TRBJ1-6
v_call: TRBV7-3
clone_size: NA

cdr3_aa: CASSPTGISGNTIYF
cdr3_nt: TGTGCCAGCAGCCCCACGGGGATCTCTGGAAACACCATATATTTT
d_call: NA
j_call: TRBJ1-3
v_call: TRBV11-2
clone_size: NA

cdr3_aa: CASRTGSTTDTQYF
cdr3_nt: TGTGCCAGCCGGACAGGGTCAACCACAGATACGCAGTATTTT
d_call: TRBD1
j_call: TRBJ2-3
v_call: TRBV18
clone_size: NA

cdr3_aa: CASRQLSGNTIYF
cdr3_nt: TGTGCCAGCCGACAGCTCTCTGGAAACACCATATATTTT
d_call: NA
j_call: TRBJ1-3
v_call: TRBV27
clone_size: NA

cdr3_aa: CATSRELVGTSGYTF
cdr3_nt: TGTGCCACCAGCAGAGAATTAGTGGGGACAAGTGGCTACACCTTC
d_call: NA
j_call: TRBJ1-2
v_call: TRBV15
clone_size: NA

cdr3_aa: CASSERQGVETQYF
cdr3_nt: TGTGCCAGCAGTGAGCGACAGGGGGTTGAGACCCAGTACTTC
d_call: TRBD1
j_call: TRBJ2-5
v_call: TRBV25-1
clone_size: few

cdr3_aa: CASSQATTNTGELFF
cdr3_nt: TGTGCCAGCAGCCAAGCTACTACGAACACCGGGGAGCTGTTTTTT
d_call: NA
j_call: TRBJ2-2
v_call: TRBV4-2
clone_size: NA

cdr3_aa: CASSQEPPRGSGLVAGANVLTF
cdr3_nt: TGCGCCAGCAGCCAAGAACCTCCCAGGGGGTCCGGACTTGTGGCTGGGGCCAACGTCCTGACTTTC
d_call: TRBD1
j_call: TRBJ2-6
v_call: TRBV4-1
clone_size: NA

cdr3_aa: CAWNQGEKLFF
cdr3_nt: TGTGCCTGGAACCAGGGGGAAAAACTGTTTTTT
d_call: NA
j_call: TRBJ1-4
v_call: TRBV30
clone_size: NA

cdr3_aa: CASRGGGTGDSYEQYF
cdr3_nt: TGTGCCAGCAGGGGAGGCGGGACAGGGGACTCCTACGAGCAGTACTTC
d_call: TRBD1
j_call: TRBJ2-7
v_call: TRBV7-8
clone_size: NA

cdr3_aa: CAWGSQPNTEAFF
cdr3_nt: TGTGCCTGGGGTTCGCAGCCGAACACTGAAGCTTTCTTT
d_call: NA
j_call: TRBJ1-1
v_call: TRBV30
clone_size: NA

cdr3_aa: CAWSVDGNQPQHF
cdr3_nt: TGTGCCTGGAGTGTAGATGGCAATCAGCCCCAGCATTTT
d_call: NA
j_call: TRBJ1-5
v_call: TRBV30
clone_size: NA

cdr3_aa: CASSPTTGADTQYF
cdr3_nt: TGTGCCAGCAGCCCCACTACAGGCGCAGATACGCAGTATTTT
d_call: NA
j_call: TRBJ2-3
v_call: TRBV14
clone_size: NA

cdr3_aa: CASSQEGGTGYEQYF
cdr3_nt: TGCGCCAGCAGCCAAGAGGGGGGGACAGGCTACGAGCAGTACTTC
d_call: NA
j_call: TRBJ2-7
v_call: TRBV4-3
clone_size: once

cdr3_aa: CASSFWDRPNSPLHF
cdr3_nt: TGTGCCAGCAGCTTCTGGGACAGGCCTAATTCACCCCTCCACTTT
d_call: TRBD1
j_call: TRBJ1-6
v_call: TRBV5-6
clone_size: NA

cdr3_aa: CASSPDGFYGYTF
cdr3_nt: TGTGCCAGCTCACCGGACGGTTTCTATGGCTACACCTTC
d_call: NA
j_call: TRBJ1-2
v_call: TRBV18
clone_size: NA

cdr3_aa: CSAIQETQYF
cdr3_nt: TGCAGTGCTATTCAAGAGACCCAGTACTTC
d_call: NA
j_call: TRBJ2-5
v_call: TRBV20-1
clone_size: NA

cdr3_aa: CAWSVQKGTYGYTF
cdr3_nt: TGTGCCTGGAGTGTACAGAAGGGGACCTATGGCTACACCTTC
d_call: NA
j_call: TRBJ1-2
v_call: TRBV30
clone_size: NA

cdr3_aa: CSAPRGEKLFF
cdr3_nt: TGCAGTGCTCCTAGGGGGGAAAAACTGTTTTTT
d_call: NA
j_call: TRBJ1-4
v_call: TRBV20-1
clone_size: NA

cdr3_aa: CASSSRTPQGKTQYF
cdr3_nt: TGTGCCAGTAGTAGTCGGACCCCTCAGGGAAAGACCCAGTACTTC
d_call: NA
j_call: TRBJ2-5
v_call: TRBV19
clone_size: NA

cdr3_aa: CASSLGAGGPDTQYF
cdr3_nt: TGTGCCAGCAGCTTAGGGGCGGGAGGGCCAGATACGCAGTATTTT
d_call: TRBD2
j_call: TRBJ2-3
v_call: TRBV7-8
clone_size: NA

cdr3_aa: CASSSPTGPQETQYF
cdr3_nt: TGTGCCAGCTCGTCTCCCACAGGACCGCAAGAGACCCAGTACTTC
d_call: NA
j_call: TRBJ2-5
v_call: TRBV18
clone_size: NA

cdr3_aa: CASSQGGIETQYF
cdr3_nt: TGTGCCAGCAGCCAGGGTGGGATAGAGACCCAGTACTTC
d_call: NA
j_call: TRBJ2-5
v_call: TRBV3-1/TRBV3-2
clone_size: NA

cdr3_aa: CASRLNGQGAATSGNTIYF
cdr3_nt: TGTGCCAGCAGACTAAACGGACAGGGGGCTGCGACCTCTGGAAACACCATATATTTT
d_call: TRBD1
j_call: TRBJ1-3
v_call: TRBV4-2
clone_size: NA

cdr3_aa: CASRTGLGSNYGYTF
cdr3_nt: TGCGCCAGCAGAACGGGTCTAGGGAGTAACTATGGCTACACCTTC
d_call: NA
j_call: TRBJ1-2
v_call: TRBV5-1
clone_size: NA

cdr3_aa: CASSDLAIGGVLRGTYGEQYF
cdr3_nt: TGCGCCAGCAGTGATTTGGCTATTGGTGGTGTTCTTAGGGGTACCTATGGGGAGCAGTACTTC
d_call: NA
j_call: TRBJ2-7
v_call: TRBV10-1
clone_size: NA

cdr3_aa: CASSGGLAETQYF
cdr3_nt: TGTGCCAGCAGCGGGGGACTAGCAGAGACCCAGTACTTC
d_call: TRBD2
j_call: TRBJ2-5
v_call: TRBV7-2
clone_size: NA

cdr3_aa: CASNPSGAPNTEAFF
cdr3_nt: TGTGCCAGCAACCCTTCAGGGGCCCCGAACACTGAAGCTTTCTTT
d_call: NA
j_call: TRBJ1-1
v_call: TRBV9
clone_size: NA

cdr3_aa: CASSFQRLAGLDAGELFF
cdr3_nt: TGTGCCAGCAGTTTCCAGCGACTAGCGGGTCTGGACGCCGGGGAGCTGTTTTTT
d_call: TRBD2
j_call: TRBJ2-2
v_call: TRBV28
clone_size: NA

cdr3_aa: CASSLTGTAYEQYF
cdr3_nt: TGTGCCAGCAGCTTGACAGGGACCGCCTACGAGCAGTACTTC
d_call: NA
j_call: TRBJ2-7
v_call: TRBV5-5
clone_size: NA

cdr3_aa: CASSDKGSTDTQYF
cdr3_nt: TGTGCCAGTAGTGATAAGGGTAGTACAGATACGCAGTATTTT
d_call: NA
j_call: TRBJ2-3
v_call: TRBV19
clone_size: NA

cdr3_aa: CSVEPGDRPYEQYF
cdr3_nt: TGCAGCGTTGAACCCGGGGACAGGCCTTACGAGCAGTACTTC
d_call: TRBD1
j_call: TRBJ2-7
v_call: TRBV29-1
clone_size: NA

cdr3_aa: CAISESYSNQPQHF
cdr3_nt: TGTGCCATCAGTGAGTCGTACAGCAATCAGCCCCAGCATTTT
d_call: NA
j_call: TRBJ1-5
v_call: TRBV10-3
clone_size: NA

cdr3_aa: CASSLKVGELFF
cdr3_nt: TGTGCCAGCAGCTTAAAGGTCGGGGAGCTGTTTTTT
d_call: NA
j_call: TRBJ2-2
v_call: TRBV7-2
clone_size: NA

cdr3_aa: CATSRGGADTEAFF
cdr3_nt: TGTGCCACCAGCAGAGGCGGGGCTGACACTGAAGCTTTCTTT
d_call: NA
j_call: TRBJ1-1
v_call: TRBV15
clone_size: NA

cdr3_aa: CASSLGGGSQPQHF
cdr3_nt: TGTGCCAGCAGCTTGGGAGGGGGAAGTCAGCCCCAGCATTTT
d_call: NA
j_call: TRBJ1-5
v_call: TRBV5-5
clone_size: NA

cdr3_aa: CASSTDSNEQFF
cdr3_nt: TGTGCCAGCAGCACGGACAGCAATGAGCAGTTCTTC
d_call: NA
j_call: TRBJ2-1
v_call: TRBV7-9
clone_size: NA

cdr3_aa: CASSLSRAKLSYEQYF
cdr3_nt: TGTGCCAGCAGCTTATCCCGGGCTAAACTCTCCTACGAGCAGTACTTC
d_call: NA
j_call: TRBJ2-7
v_call: TRBV7-9
clone_size: NA

cdr3_aa: CAWSEGYSGVRREQFF
cdr3_nt: TGTGCCTGGTCCGAAGGGTATTCTGGGGTGAGGCGTGAGCAGTTCTTC
d_call: NA
j_call: TRBJ2-1
v_call: TRBV30
clone_size: NA

cdr3_aa: CASSSTRGSEAFF
cdr3_nt: TGTGCCAGCAGCTCCACCCGGGGGAGTGAAGCTTTCTTT
d_call: NA
j_call: TRBJ1-1
v_call: TRBV9
clone_size: once

cdr3_aa: CASSPGRGLAGNTGELFF
cdr3_nt: TGTGCCAGTAGTCCAGGCCGCGGACTAGCCGGGAACACCGGGGAGCTGTTTTTT
d_call: TRBD2
j_call: TRBJ2-2
v_call: TRBV19
clone_size: NA

cdr3_aa: CASSIDPGRGYEQYF
cdr3_nt: TGTGCCAGTAGTATAGACCCAGGGAGGGGTTACGAGCAGTACTTC
d_call: TRBD2
j_call: TRBJ2-7
v_call: TRBV19
clone_size: NA

cdr3_aa: CASSTDSGNTIYF
cdr3_nt: TGCGCCAGCAGCACCGACTCTGGAAACACCATATATTTT
d_call: NA
j_call: TRBJ1-3
v_call: TRBV5-1
clone_size: NA

cdr3_aa: CASSFRGGYGYTF
cdr3_nt: TGTGCCAGCAGTTTTAGGGGTGGCTATGGCTACACCTTC
d_call: NA
j_call: TRBJ1-2
v_call: TRBV27
clone_size: NA

cdr3_aa: CASRAGTGTEAFF
cdr3_nt: TGTGCCAGCAGAGCAGGGACAGGCACTGAAGCTTTCTTT
d_call: TRBD1
j_call: TRBJ1-1
v_call: TRBV9
clone_size: NA

cdr3_aa: CASSLALTGGAGSPLHF
cdr3_nt: TGTGCCAGCAGCTTGGCCTTGACAGGGGGCGCAGGGTCACCCCTCCACTTT
d_call: TRBD1
j_call: TRBJ1-6
v_call: TRBV5-6
clone_size: NA

cdr3_aa: CASSSTFRNGYTF
cdr3_nt: TGTGCCAGCAGTTCGACGTTTCGGAATGGCTACACCTTC
d_call: NA
j_call: TRBJ1-2
v_call: TRBV27
clone_size: NA

cdr3_aa: CASSPSQGPYEQYF
cdr3_nt: TGTGCCAGCAGCCCTAGTCAGGGACCCTACGAGCAGTACTTC
d_call: NA
j_call: TRBJ2-7
v_call: TRBV7-3
clone_size: NA

cdr3_aa: CSVEGPGATGELFF
cdr3_nt: TGCAGCGTTGAAGGGCCAGGGGCCACCGGGGAGCTGTTTTTT
d_call: NA
j_call: TRBJ2-2
v_call: TRBV29-1
clone_size: NA

cdr3_aa: CSVDPASYGYTF
cdr3_nt: TGCAGCGTTGATCCGGCTAGCTATGGCTACACCTTC
d_call: NA
j_call: TRBJ1-2
v_call: TRBV29-1
clone_size: NA

cdr3_aa: CASSLIGGRYNSPLHF
cdr3_nt: TGTGCCAGCAGTTTAATCGGGGGCAGGTATAATTCACCCCTCCACTTT
d_call: NA
j_call: TRBJ1-6
v_call: TRBV27
clone_size: NA

cdr3_aa: CASSWVGRDTEAFF
cdr3_nt: TGTGCCAGCAGCTGGGTTGGCAGGGACACTGAAGCTTTCTTT
d_call: NA
j_call: TRBJ1-1
v_call: TRBV28
clone_size: NA